This T cell receptor (beta chain) was identified in a study of long-term antiretroviral therapy in people with HIV. Germline-derived CDR1 and CDR2 are LGHNA and YSLEER. The CDR3 sequence is 14 residues long. J gave up 9 bases and V 5 bases, and 6 bases lay outside the gene matches. Cryopreserved PBMC samples of roughly 1-10 million cells were used for DNA extraction. Survey-level resolution applied to immunoSEQ assay v3.0. Using immunoSEQ multiplex PCR, the repertoire was profiled, and TCRdb retains in-frame clones only, with some absent. This table has some 28,000 clones, approximately 80% appearing once. Turning to this clone: The antigen remains undetermined.

Overall study findings and caveats: Those clones which expanded before ART made up the dominant part of the repertoire at all time points. Participants lacked recorded data on ART adherence, viral resistance or therapy changes.

This clonotype was obtained from a man aged 40-55 years with HIV. The rearrangement links TRBV4-3 to TRBJ2-7, with 14 bases fitting TRBD2. The sequencing used unsorted PBMCs, collected 0.3 years after starting antiretroviral therapy. The chain's CDR3 is CASSSGLAGGWQYF. As DNA, the CDR3 is TGCGCCAGCAGCTCCGGACTAGCGGGGGGATGGCAGTACTTC.